Shown below are 10 T cell receptor beta chains from a single sample sequenced in a study of shared clonotypes between healthy human individuals. Some clones are missing from TCRdb's copy, which holds only in-frame ones; the method was immunoSEQ multiplex PCR. The data contain over 400,000 clones, more than 95% of them singletons. The specimen sequenced was naive CD4+ T cells sorted from blood. Sample subset: CD45RA+ positively selected. The receptors come from a woman in her twenties or thirties in good health.

In its sample, this clone was seen once. The rearrangement links TRBV6-5 to TRBJ1-4; TRBD1 is a possible D gene (6 bases). Per the germline V gene, CDR1 is MNHEY and CDR2 is SVGAGI. There are 15 residues in the CDR3. Between the trimmed V and J ends, which lost 5 bases and 0 bases, there was a span of 10 bases. CDR3 amino acids: CASSNGQPTNEKLFF. The CDR3 nucleotides are TGTGCCAGCAGTAACGGACAGCCAACTAATGAAAAACTGTTTTTT.

The chain has TRBV5-4 and TRBJ2-7; 10 bases match TRBD1. The germline CDR1 and CDR2 sequences are SGHNT and YYREEE (reference sequence). The CDR3 totals 14 residues. Trimming at V came to 4 bases and at J to 3 bases, leaving 4 bases not matched to a gene. The CDR3 loop reads CASSRTGGHYEQYF. As DNA, the CDR3 is TGTGCCAGCAGCCGGACAGGGGGACACTACGAGCAGTACTTC. Filled out from reference TRBV5-4 and TRBJ2-7, the complete variable domain reads ETGVTQSPTHLIKTRGQQVTLRCSSQSGHNTVSWYQQALGQGPQFIFQYYREEENGRGNFPPRFSGLQFPNYSSELNVNALELDDSALYLCASSRTGGHYEQYFGPGTRLTVT.

The V and J genes are TRBV27 and TRBJ2-2; 9 positions match TRBD2. Germline V CDR1 and CDR2: MNHEY, SMNVEV (reference sequence). This CDR3 spans 16 amino acids. Trimming cost V 5 bases and J 5 bases; bases outside gene matches: 9. This CDR3 is CASSTPSGKGTGELFF. CDR3 bases: TGTGCCAGCAGTACCCCTAGCGGGAAGGGGACCGGGGAGCTGTTTTTT.

This clone was picked up one time. V gene TRBV9 combines with J gene TRBJ2-1; 11 positions agree with TRBD2. After removal of 1 base from V and 3 bases from J, the junction contained 3 bases not matched to a gene. Germline V gene lookup returns CDR1 SGDLS and CDR2 YYNGEE. The CDR3 runs to 16 residues. Here the CDR3 DNA reads TGTGCCAGCAGCGTAAGAGGGACTAGCGGCTACAATGAGCAGTTCTTC. Protein product: CASSVRGTSGYNEQFF.

The chain has TRBV4-2 and TRBJ2-1; 9 bases map to TRBD2. Germline lookup yields CDR1 LGHNA and CDR2 YNFKEQ. The CDR3 is 22 amino acids. The trim removed 4 bases at V and 0 bases at J, leaving 22 bases unmatched. CDR3 sequence: CASSPPGLGSGSWGSSYNEQFF. CDR3 coding DNA: TGTGCCAGCAGCCCGCCCGGTTTGGGTAGCGGGAGTTGGGGGAGCTCCTACAATGAGCAGTTCTTC.

In regard to this clone: Other DNA sequences in the same sample also yield this CDR3. The rearrangement joins TRBV5-1 to TRBJ1-2, with D uncertain. The CDR3 spans 13 residues. V lost 0 bases, J lost 2 bases, and 5 bases lay in between. Germline CDR1 and CDR2: SGHRS and YFSETQ. The CDR3 DNA follows: TGCGCCAGCAGCTTGGGAGTGAACTATGGCTACACCTTC. Translation gives CASSLGVNYGYTF. The full variable domain, its missing parts supplied by reference TRBV5-1 and TRBJ1-2, is KAGVTQTPRYLIKTRGQQVTLSCSPISGHRSVSWYQQTPGQGLQFLFEYFSETQRNKGNFPGRFSGRQFSNSRSEMNVSTLELGDSALYLCASSLGVNYGYTFGSGTRLTVV.

This rearrangement joins TRBV11-2 to TRBJ2-3; no definite D call. V lost 5 bases, J lost 9 bases, and 21 bases lay in between. CDR3 length: 15 residues. The germline CDR1 and CDR2 sequences are SGHAT and FQNNGV. The CDR3 DNA reads TGTGCCAGCAGCCCATCGACGGGCGGCTACGGGACGCAGTATTTT. As protein: CASSPSTGGYGTQYF.

This chain uses TRBV6-1 with TRBJ1-1, with D maybe TRBD1 (6 bases). CDR3 length: 15 amino acids. Germline V gene lookup returns CDR1 MNHNS and CDR2 SASEGT. Deletions cut 7 bases from V and 5 bases from J, with 20 bases between. CDR3 DNA sequence: TGTGCCAGCACCCTGGGCACATTCAGGGGTACTGAAGCTTTCTTT. Residues: CASTLGTFRGTEAFF.

The DNA for the CDR3 is TGTGCCAGTAGTATCTCCGGCAGGACCTACGAGCAGTACTTC. Translation: CASSISGRTYEQYF. The rearrangement joins TRBV19 to TRBJ2-7; D is undetermined. The CDR3 is 14 residues long. Per the germline V gene, CDR1 is LNHDA and CDR2 is SQIVND (reference sequence). Between the trimmed V and J ends, which lost 3 bases and 2 bases, there was a span of 11 bases.

The chain joins TRBV19 to TRBJ2-7; 10 nucleotides match TRBD2. Germline V gene lookup returns CDR1 LNHDA and CDR2 SQIVND (reference sequence). The CDR3 extends over 18 amino acids. V was clipped by 4 bases and J by 2 bases; unmatched bases: 14. CDR3 amino acids: CASSRGASGSATAYEQYF. Written as DNA, the CDR3 is TGTGCCAGTAGTAGGGGTGCTAGCGGGAGTGCCACCGCCTACGAGCAGTACTTC.